The entry below gives a single TCR beta chain sequence along with its context. The sample belongs to a study of blood T cell repertoires in COVID-19. Overall study: From the United States, Italy and Spain came samples of acute and convalescent COVID-19.

Recruits, aged about 18 to 100 years, lived in 24 US areas. TCRdb's copy holds only in-frame clones and misses some; the assay was immunoSEQ multiplex PCR. Found here are roughly 300,000 clones, 90% of them singletons; the top ten hold around 1.1%. V lost 2 bases to trimming and J lost 2 bases, with 10 bases between them. This CDR3 has 15 residues. Germline lookup yields CDR1 SGHTA and CDR2 FQGTGA. The material sequenced was PBMCs or T cells enriched from blood (not recorded which). This chain connects TRBV7-3 to TRBJ2-1; maybe TRBD2 (5 bases). The clonotype originates from a woman in her 30s who had recovered from COVID-19. The CDR3 here is CASSLGSGTYNEQFF. CDR3 sequence (DNA): TGTGCCAGCAGCTTAGGGTCCGGGACCTACAATGAGCAGTTCTTC.